The sequence of this TCR beta chain was determined in a study of radiotherapy plus CTLA-4 blockade in lung cancer. Those with chemo-refractory metastatic non-small-cell lung cancer were treated with focal radiation combined with CTLA-4 blockade using ipilimumab. This clone was detected once. CDR1 is MGHRA, CDR2 YSYEKL, per germline. Trimming left V 0 bases short and J 6 bases short, with 14 bases between. This CDR3 contains 15 residues. The assay was immunoSEQ multiplex PCR, and TCRdb's table has in-frame clones only and misses some. The data show about 85,000 clones, more than 75% seen once. Sample: peripheral blood, taken from a patient treated with radiotherapy plus ipilimumab. The chain recombines TRBV4-1 with TRBJ2-5; possibly TRBD2 for D (5 bases). This TCR was sampled from a human donor with non-small cell lung cancer who had a partial response to radiotherapy plus ipilimumab. The CDR3 sequence is CASSQDSGSTQTQYF. DNA of the CDR3: TGCGCCAGCAGCCAAGACTCGGGGAGTACGCAGACCCAGTACTTC.